These 14 T cell receptor beta chains originate from one sample sequenced in a study of shared clonotypes between healthy human individuals. Repertoires were generated with immunoSEQ multiplex PCR, while TCRdb's copy carries only in-frame clones and drops some. This table holds about 92,000 clones, almost 70% found once. The material sequenced was memory CD8+ T cells sorted from blood. The subset is: CD45RO+ cells pooled with CCR7-negative TemRA cells. These receptors originate from a man aged 25 to 45 in good health.

V is TRBV27 and J is TRBJ2-5; D is possibly TRBD2 (6 bases). Per germline, CDR1 MNHEY and CDR2 SMNVEV (reference sequence). Trimming took 4 bases from V and 2 from J, leaving 14 bases between them. This CDR3 comprises 15 residues. CDR3 sequence (DNA): TGTGCCAGCAGTTGGCGGCTAGCGTCGCAAGAGACCCAGTACTTC. This sequence encodes CASSWRLASQETQYF.

V gene TRBV4-2 combines with J gene TRBJ1-6, with a weak D call TRBD1 (6 bases). CDR3 length equals 15 residues. Germline V gene data show CDR1 as LGHNA and CDR2 as YNFKEQ. V was trimmed by 0 bases and J by 9 bases, leaving 12 bases between them. The CDR3 coding sequence is TGTGCCAGCAGCCAAGATTTCGAGGGGGGTTCACCCCTCCACTTT. Protein product: CASSQDFEGGSPLHF.

The chain uses TRBV10-1 and TRBJ2-1, with TRBD2 identical over 9 bases. Germline loops: CDR1 WNHNN, CDR2 SYGVQD (reference sequence). The junction had 8 bases not matched to a gene; V was cut back by 5 bases and J by 6 bases. The CDR3 spans 15 residues. The CDR3 region has the DNA TGCGCCAGCAGTAATGTAGCGGGAGCCTCCAATGAGCAGTTCTTC. It yields the protein CASSNVAGASNEQFF.

The chain couples TRBV18 to TRBJ2-7; 9 nucleotides match TRBD1. CDR3 length: 14 amino acids. After removal of 2 bases from V and 2 bases from J, the junction contained 1 base not matched to a gene. CDR1 and CDR2 (germline): KGHSH, LQKENI. CDR3: CASSPRTGAYEQYF. The CDR3 DNA sequence: TGTGCCAGCTCACCAAGGACAGGGGCCTACGAGCAGTACTTC.

A remark on this clone: Compared with germline, one end of the junction differs, possibly owing to a read error. The CDR3 nucleotides read TGCGCCAGCAGCCAGCAAGAGACCCAGTACTTC. This encodes CASSQQETQYF. The chain joins TRBV5-4 to TRBJ2-5; D not resolved. The CDR3 is made up of 11 amino acids. Germline values: CDR1 SGHNT, CDR2 YYREEE (reference sequence).

The genes are TRBV14 and TRBJ2-7; D unclear. V lost 4 bases to trimming and J lost 3 bases, with 19 bases between them. The CDR3 runs 16 residues. Germline loops: CDR1 SGHDN, CDR2 FVKESK. The CDR3 sequence is CASSPLLDNPNYEQYF. The CDR3, as DNA: TGTGCCAGCAGCCCTTTACTCGATAACCCCAACTACGAGCAGTACTTC.

This chain links TRBV27 with TRBJ2-3, with a weak D call TRBD1 (6 bases). The CDR3 consists of 15 residues. V lost 4 bases and J lost 5, with 16 bases in between. Germline V gives CDR1 MNHEY, CDR2 SMNVEV (reference sequence). CDR3 protein: CASSSRQDFGDTQYF. The CDR3 DNA reads as TGTGCCAGCAGTTCCCGACAGGACTTTGGAGATACGCAGTATTTT.

This sequence joins TRBV7-6 and TRBJ1-1; 9 bases map to TRBD1. Trimming removed 3 bases from V and 3 bases from J; junction bases left unmatched: 8. Germline lookup yields CDR1 SGHVS and CDR2 FNYEAQ. This CDR3 is 16 amino acids long. The CDR3 DNA sequence: TGTGCCAGCAGCTTCCGACAGGGGGGTGCGTACACTGAAGCTTTCTTT. Its protein is CASSFRQGGAYTEAFF.

The rearrangement uses TRBV7-6 and TRBJ2-2; 7 bases are a match to TRBD1. The CDR3 is 19 residues long. The germline gives CDR1 SGHVS, CDR2 FNYEAQ. Losses at the gene ends were 5 bases for V and 1 base for J; bases not matched to a gene: 16. The CDR3, as DNA: TGTGCCAGCAGCCCTCCCTACCCACAGGGGAACGAGAACACCGGGGAGCTGTTTTTT. Translation: CASSPPYPQGNENTGELFF.

V gene TRBV5-1 combines with J gene TRBJ2-7; 8 positions match TRBD2. Per germline, CDR1 SGHRS and CDR2 YFSETQ. The J segment lost 4 bases and the V segment lost 0 bases, leaving 9 bases of the junction unmatched. The CDR3 covers 16 residues. DNA for the CDR3: TGCGCCAGCAGCTTGGCCCTAGGACTAGCTGTTTACGAGCAGTACTTC. As protein: CASSLALGLAVYEQYF. The full variable domain, in which reference TRBV5-1 and TRBJ2-7 provide the parts outside the CDR3, is KAGVTQTPRYLIKTRGQQVTLSCSPISGHRSVSWYQQTPGQGLQFLFEYFSETQRNKGNFPGRFSGRQFSNSRSEMNVSTLELGDSALYLCASSLALGLAVYEQYFGPGTRLTVT.

The CDR3 DNA reads TGTGCCAGCAGCCGTTTAAGGGGGTGGTCCTACAATGAGCAGTTCTTC. This encodes CASSRLRGWSYNEQFF. The chain joins TRBV4-2 to TRBJ2-1, with D maybe TRBD1 (6 bases). The CDR3 loop spans 16 amino acids. V lost 4 bases, J lost 1 base, and 14 bases lay in between. The germline V gene has CDR1 LGHNA and CDR2 YNFKEQ.

The chain employs TRBV4-2 and TRBJ2-7; TRBD2 is a possible D gene (6 bases). The germline V gene has CDR1 LGHNA and CDR2 YNFKEQ. V was clipped by 4 bases and J by 6 bases, with 22 bases between them. CDR3 length: 16 amino acids. CDR3 loop: CASSRQGTSGGSEQYF. The CDR3 DNA reads TGTGCCAGCAGCCGGCAAGGGACTTCTGGAGGGAGCGAGCAGTACTTC.

This clone was counted ten times or more. The rearrangement joins TRBV7-8 to TRBJ2-7; D is possibly TRBD1 (5 bases). The germline V gene encodes CDR1 SGHVS and CDR2 FQNEAQ. This CDR3 has 15 amino acids. Trimming took off 6 bases at V and 1 base at J, with 16 bases between the two ends. DNA of the CDR3: TGTGCCAGCAGTTCTTCTGGCCAGGGATCCTACGAGCAGTACTTC. Translation: CASSSSGQGSYEQYF.

The rearrangement joins TRBV11-2 to TRBJ2-1, with D tentatively TRBD1 or TRBD2 (6 bases each). The germline gives CDR1 SGHAT, CDR2 FQNNGV. The V gene lost 5 bases and the J gene lost 6 bases, with 20 bases spanning the gap. This CDR3 spans 16 amino acids. DNA of the CDR3: TGTGCCAGCAGCCGGGAGTTAGGGGGTACCTTCAATGAGCAGTTCTTC. This gives the protein CASSRELGGTFNEQFF.